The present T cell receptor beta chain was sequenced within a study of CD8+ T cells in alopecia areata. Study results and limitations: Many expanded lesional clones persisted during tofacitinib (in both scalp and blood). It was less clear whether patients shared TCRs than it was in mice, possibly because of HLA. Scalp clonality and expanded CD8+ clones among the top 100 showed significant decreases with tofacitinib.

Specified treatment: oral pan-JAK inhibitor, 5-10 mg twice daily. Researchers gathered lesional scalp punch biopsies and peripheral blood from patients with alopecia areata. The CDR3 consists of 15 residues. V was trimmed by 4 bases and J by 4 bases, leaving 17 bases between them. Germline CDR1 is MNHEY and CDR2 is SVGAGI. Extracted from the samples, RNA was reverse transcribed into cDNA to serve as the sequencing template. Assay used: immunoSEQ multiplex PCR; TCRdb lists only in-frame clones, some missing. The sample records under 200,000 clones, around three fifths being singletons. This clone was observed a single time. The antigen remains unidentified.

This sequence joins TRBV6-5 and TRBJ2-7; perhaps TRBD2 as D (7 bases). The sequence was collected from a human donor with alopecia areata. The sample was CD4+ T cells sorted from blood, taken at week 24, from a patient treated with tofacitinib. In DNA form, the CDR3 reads TGTGCCAGCAGTTCAGCCGTGGGGGGGCAATACGAGCAGTACTTC. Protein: CASSSAVGGQYEQYF.